One sample yielded the 31 T cell receptor beta chains listed below, sequenced in a study of T cells after yellow fever vaccination. TCRdb itself ran the 5' RACE reads through MiXCR, one entry per CDR3 protein. The table lists hundreds of thousands of distinct CDR3 sequences, about 12% of them singletons, with 14% to 15% in the top ten. The material was PBMCs, obtained on the day of the yellow fever booster vaccination. Receptors were obtained from a man aged 30-40 years who received the YFV17D yellow fever vaccine.

The V and J genes are TRBV6-1 and TRBJ2-3; maybe TRBD1 (6 bases). V shed 5 bases and J shed 5 bases, with 14 bases lying between them. The germline V gene encodes CDR1 MNHNS and CDR2 SASEGT. CDR3 size: 14 residues. This CDR3 is CASSPSRGRDTQYF. In nucleotides, the CDR3 is TGTGCCAGCAGTCCCTCCAGGGGTCGAGATACGCAGTATTTT.

V usage is TRBV20-1 and J usage is TRBJ2-2; 11 nucleotides match TRBD2. Germline V CDR1 and CDR2: DFQATT, SNEGSKA (reference sequence). The CDR3 is 14 residues long. Trimming at V came to 4 bases and at J to 4 bases, leaving 2 bases not matched to a gene. CDR3 in DNA: TGCAGTGCTACCCTAGCGGGAGGCACCGGGGAGCTGTTTTTT. Protein sequence: CSATLAGGTGELFF.

V is TRBV2 and J is TRBJ2-5, with D possibly matching TRBD1 (5 bases). The germline gives CDR1 SNHLY, CDR2 FYNNEI. The ends were cut back, 8 bases at V and 3 bases at J, with 19 bases in the middle. CDR3 size: 15 residues. In nucleotides, the CDR3 is TGTGCCAGCCTACTATCCAGGGAAATTAAAGAGACCCAGTACTTC. Its translation is CASLLSREIKETQYF.

The chain recombines TRBV5-5 with TRBJ2-1, with no clear D. The CDR3 has 15 residues. V was pared by 0 bases and J by 0 bases, with 7 bases between. Germline loops: CDR1 SGHKS, CDR2 YYEKEE (reference sequence). The CDR3 sequence is CASSLVLGSYNEQFF. The CDR3 coding sequence is TGTGCCAGCAGCTTGGTCCTGGGCTCCTACAATGAGCAGTTCTTC.

The chain couples TRBV5-5 to TRBJ2-5; 10 bases fit TRBD2. Unmatched junction bases numbered 11, after V lost 4 bases and J lost 5 bases. Germline assignment: CDR1 SGHKS and CDR2 YYEKEE (reference sequence). The CDR3 consists of 16 residues. CDR3 coding DNA: TGTGCCAGCAGCAGACAAGCGGGAGGGCCCTCCGAGACCCAGTACTTC. Translating it yields CASSRQAGGPSETQYF.

The V call is TRBV5-1, the J call TRBJ2-7; D is uncertain. The CDR3 is 14 residues long. V was pared by 3 bases and J by 0 bases, with 10 bases between. Germline CDR1 reads SGHRS; CDR2 reads YFSETQ. The CDR3 DNA reads as TGCGCCAGCAGCTACCAGGACGGCTCCTACGAGCAGTACTTC. Translation: CASSYQDGSYEQYF. The whole variable domain, filled in from reference TRBV5-1 and TRBJ2-7, reads KAGVTQTPRYLIKTRGQQVTLSCSPISGHRSVSWYQQTPGQGLQFLFEYFSETQRNKGNFPGRFSGRQFSNSRSEMNVSTLELGDSALYLCASSYQDGSYEQYFGPGTRLTVT.

V usage is TRBV7-7 and J usage is TRBJ2-1; D is possibly TRBD2 (6 bases). CDR3 size: 14 residues. Looked up from germline, CDR1 is SSHAT and CDR2 is FNYEAQ (reference sequence). Deletions cut 3 bases from V and 7 bases from J, with 13 bases between. CDR3 coding DNA: TGTGCCAGCAGCTTTGGGGGGAGTATGAATGAGCAGTTCTTC. Residues: CASSFGGSMNEQFF.

This chain joins TRBV3-1 and TRBJ1-1, with a possible D match to TRBD1 (5 bases). This CDR3 has 15 amino acids. The V end was cut by 3 bases, the J end by 4 bases, with 15 bases between. CDR1 and CDR2 (germline): LGHDT, YNNKEL (reference sequence). In nucleotides, the CDR3 is TGTGCCAGCAGCCACCGACAGAAAAGCACCACTGAAGCTTTCTTT. The encoded protein is CASSHRQKSTTEAFF.

A note on this clonotype: Its ends do not fully match the called genes, so a read error is possible. The V gene is TRBV28, the J gene TRBJ2-7; TRBD2 is a possible D gene (6 bases). CDR1 is MDHEN, CDR2 SYDVKM, per germline. The CDR3 covers 14 residues. The CDR3 sequence: CASRTPGRRRDLYF. In DNA, the CDR3 is TGTGCTAGCAGAACTCCGGGGAGGCGGAGGGACCTGTACTTC.

This clonotype has only a few counts. V gene TRBV27 combines with J gene TRBJ1-5; unclear D gene. Germline assignment: CDR1 MNHEY and CDR2 SMNVEV (reference sequence). The CDR3 is 15 residues long. The V end was cut by 2 bases, the J end by 0 bases, with 8 bases between. This CDR3 reads CASSLAGFSNQPQHF. The CDR3, as DNA: TGTGCCAGCAGTTTAGCCGGGTTTAGCAATCAGCCCCAGCATTTT.

As concerns this clonotype: Relative to the germline gene, one junction end is altered; a read error may explain this. The chain combines TRBV2 with TRBJ2-7; tentatively, D is TRBD2 (6 bases). This CDR3 spans 14 amino acids. Germline CDR1 reads SNHLY; CDR2 reads FYNNEI. The DNA of the CDR3 is TGTGCCACCAGCATCGGCGGGGATGTTTACGAGCAGTGCTTC. This sequence encodes CATSIGGDVYEQCF.

This clonotype came up a few times. This chain links TRBV20-1 with TRBJ2-7; 13 bases line up with TRBD2. The germline gives CDR1 DFQATT, CDR2 SNEGSKA (reference sequence). Trimming cost V 5 bases and J 2 bases; bases outside gene matches: 3. CDR3 length equals 14 residues. This chain's CDR3 is CSALLAGGPYEQYF. The CDR3 coding sequence is TGCAGTGCTTTACTAGCGGGAGGGCCCTACGAGCAGTACTTC.

The chain employs TRBV20-1 and TRBJ2-2; tentatively, D is TRBD1 (6 bases). V dropped 4 bases and J dropped 8 bases, with 11 bases sitting between them. CDR3 length: 12 amino acids. Germline-derived CDR1 and CDR2 are DFQATT and SNEGSKA (reference sequence). The CDR3 DNA follows: TGCAGTGCTAATACAGGGAGAGGGGAGCTGTTTTTT. It yields the protein CSANTGRGELFF.

This clonotype was observed a handful of times. The rearrangement joins TRBV29-1 to TRBJ2-1; 9 positions match TRBD2. J gave up 10 bases and V 1 base, and 11 bases lay outside the gene matches. The CDR3 has 15 amino acids. Germline CDR1 and CDR2: SQVTM and ANQGSEA. The CDR3 nucleotides are TGCAGCGTTGAAGGGCTAGCGGGATACGCGGACGAGCAGTTCTTC. The encoded protein is CSVEGLAGYADEQFF.

At least ten counts were recorded for this clonotype. The genes are TRBV24-1 and TRBJ2-3; 11 bases fit TRBD2. V dropped 8 bases and J dropped 1; count of bases not matched to a gene: 7. The CDR3 is 16 residues long. In germline, CDR1 is KGHDR, CDR2 SFDVKD. The CDR3 region has the DNA TGTGCCACCACTAGCGGGAGGCAAGGGGGCACAGATACGCAGTATTTT. This encodes CATTSGRQGGTDTQYF.

The sample holds a few counts of this clonotype. The J gene is TRBJ1-5, the V gene TRBV18; D might be TRBD1 (6 bases). This CDR3 is 15 amino acids long. Trimming stripped 3 bases from V and 6 bases from J, with 15 bases between. The germline gives CDR1 KGHSH, CDR2 LQKENI. CDR3 DNA sequence: TGTGCCAGCTCACCCGACAGGCTGGTGGTTCAGCCCCAGCATTTT. Residues: CASSPDRLVVQPQHF.

This clonotype was counted a few times. The chain couples TRBV7-2 to TRBJ2-1; tentatively, D is TRBD1 (6 bases). V was cut by 5 bases and J by 7 bases, with 18 bases left in between. CDR1 is SGHTA and CDR2 is FQGNSA in the germline V gene. This CDR3 has 15 residues. DNA for the CDR3: TGTGCCAGCAGCCCTGGACAGAACTTTGTAAATGAGCAGTTCTTC. Residues: CASSPGQNFVNEQFF. The entire variable domain, with the rest obtained from reference TRBV7-2 and TRBJ2-1, is as follows: GAGVSQSPSNKVTEKGKDVELRCDPISGHTALYWYRQSLGQGLEFLIYFQGNSAPDKSGLPSDRFSAERTGGSVSTLTIQRTQQEDSAVYLCASSPGQNFVNEQFFGPGTRLTVL.

This clonotype showed up just a few times. The J gene is TRBJ2-7, the V gene TRBV7-2, with D perhaps TRBD1 or TRBD2 (5 bases each). Germline lookup yields CDR1 SGHTA and CDR2 FQGNSA. The CDR3 runs 15 residues. The ends were cut back, 4 bases at V and 4 bases at J, with 17 bases in the middle. The CDR3 DNA is TGTGCCAGCAGCTGGACCGGGACCGCATGGTACGAGCAGTACTTC. Amino acids: CASSWTGTAWYEQYF.

This clonotype appeared a few times. This chain links TRBV20-1 with TRBJ2-2; the D gene could be TRBD1 or TRBD2 (6 bases each). The CDR3 runs 13 residues. Germline CDR1 DFQATT, CDR2 SNEGSKA (reference sequence). With 3 bases removed from V and 6 bases from J, the gap between germline ends came to 11 bases. CDR3 loop: CSASLGGSGELFF. CDR3 DNA: TGCAGTGCTAGTCTGGGGGGCTCCGGGGAGCTGTTTTTT.

This clonotype has just a few counts. The chain carries TRBV4-1 and TRBJ2-7; tentatively, D is TRBD2 (5 bases). Germline V lookup: CDR1 MGHRA, CDR2 YSYEKL. This CDR3 is built from 15 residues. Trimming pared 4 bases from V and 7 bases from J, leaving 20 bases between. In nucleotides, the CDR3 is TGCGCCAGCAGCCTGAGTGCGGACTCCATTGGGGAGCAGTACTTC. Translating gives CASSLSADSIGEQYF.

This clonotype has just a few counts. V usage is TRBV7-9 and J usage is TRBJ2-7; no reliable D call. The germline CDR1 and CDR2 sequences are SEHNR and FQNEAQ (reference sequence). V was clipped by 1 base and J by 5 bases, with 12 bases between them. The CDR3 sequence is 14 residues long. The CDR3: CASSLDRRGNEQYF. The DNA for the CDR3 is TGTGCCAGCAGCTTAGATAGGCGAGGTAACGAGCAGTACTTC.

The chain couples TRBV4-2 to TRBJ2-1; a weak D match, TRBD2 (5 bases). The CDR3 is 14 amino acids. CDR1 and CDR2 from the germline V gene are LGHNA and YNFKEQ. V lost 0 bases to trimming and J lost 6 bases, with 9 bases between them. This CDR3 reads CASSQELVSNEQFF. As DNA, the CDR3 is TGTGCCAGCAGCCAAGAACTAGTGAGCAATGAGCAGTTCTTC.

The CDR3 reads CASSPRLAGGDNEQFF. In DNA, the CDR3 is TGTGCCAGCAGCCCCAGACTAGCGGGAGGTGACAATGAGCAGTTCTTC. The J gene is TRBJ2-1, the V gene TRBV9, with TRBD2 matching over 13 bases. Germline CDR1 is SGDLS and CDR2 is YYNGEE. After removal of 4 bases from V and 5 bases from J, the junction contained 6 bases not matched to a gene. The CDR3 covers 16 residues.

This clonotype was observed a few times. The V gene is TRBV6-4, the J gene TRBJ2-3; 9 nucleotides match TRBD2. Germline V lookup: CDR1 MRHNA, CDR2 SNTAGT. The CDR3 spans 16 residues. Trimming removed 6 bases from V and 5 bases from J; junction bases left unmatched: 12. The chain's CDR3 is CASSAGLASSGDTQYF. The CDR3 nucleotides are TGTGCCAGCAGCGCCGGACTAGCGTCCTCGGGAGATACGCAGTATTTT.

This sequence joins TRBV4-3 and TRBJ2-7; D is tentatively TRBD1 or TRBD2 (5 bases each). The CDR3 runs to 14 residues. Per germline, CDR1 LGHNA and CDR2 YSLEER. Trimming pared 1 base from V and 6 bases from J, leaving 13 bases between. The CDR3 reads CASSQGGSRLEQYF. CDR3 coding DNA: TGCGCCAGCAGCCAAGGGGGGAGTCGGCTCGAGCAGTACTTC.

The chain carries TRBV20-1 and TRBJ2-3, with D unclear. The CDR3 runs to 13 residues. Germline assignment: CDR1 DFQATT and CDR2 SNEGSKA (reference sequence). V lost 5 bases and J lost 6, with 15 bases in between. This chain's CDR3 is CSAATTGRDTQYF. The CDR3 DNA reads as TGCAGTGCTGCCACTACCGGCCGCGATACGCAGTATTTT.

This clonotype appeared a few times. The V and J genes are TRBV12-3 or TRBV12-4 and TRBJ2-5; D is perhaps TRBD2 (7 bases). The CDR3 runs to 14 residues. With 6 bases removed from V and 8 bases from J, the gap between germline ends came to 19 bases. The CDR3 region has the DNA TGTGCCAGCAGCCCAGGGGAGGGTTTTGTAACCCAGTACTTC. Encoded protein: CASSPGEGFVTQYF.

This clonotype was detected a few times. This sequence joins TRBV1 and TRBJ1-5; TRBD1, as called in the table, went unchecked against the DNA. TRBV1 is listed as a pseudogene. This CDR3 has 14 residues. The CDR3, as DNA: TGCACCAGCAGCCAGGGCGTTAGCAATCAGCCCCAGCATTTT. Translation: CTSSQGVSNQPQHF.

This clonotype has only a few counts. The V gene is TRBV7-8, the J gene TRBJ2-3; D uncertain. The CDR3 covers 13 residues. Per the germline V gene, CDR1 is SGHVS and CDR2 is FQNEAQ. Trimming took off 7 bases at V and 5 bases at J, with 13 bases between the two ends. The CDR3 nucleotides read TGTGCCAGCAACCCAACCTTGGGAGATACGCAGTATTTT. Its protein is CASNPTLGDTQYF.

V and J are TRBV6-2 or TRBV6-3 and TRBJ1-5; D gene uncertain. The germline V and J ends were trimmed by 0 bases and 7 bases, with 7 bases remaining between them. This CDR3 region has 13 residues. The V gene's germline CDR1 is MNHEY and CDR2 SVGEGT. The CDR3 DNA sequence: TGTGCCAGCAGTTACTCGATTCGACAGCCCCAGCATTTT. Translated, it gives CASSYSIRQPQHF.

This clonotype was found a few times. CDR3 residues: CASSLTSGTGGNTIYF. The CDR3 DNA sequence: TGTGCCAGCAGCTTAACCTCAGGGACGGGAGGAAACACCATATATTTT. The J gene is TRBJ1-3, the V gene TRBV7-8; the D gene is possibly TRBD1 (5 bases). V lost 2 bases, J lost 4 bases, and 15 bases lay in between. The CDR3 has 16 residues. Germline V CDR1 and CDR2: SGHVS, FQNEAQ.